Listed below are T cell receptor delta chains from one sample, sequenced in a study of Vδ1+ human thymocytes. TCRdb re-analyzed the multiplex PCR reads via CATT. The table has about 73,000 delta-chain clones, about 35% seen once. The sequenced sample was Vdelta1+ gamma-delta thymocytes from the thymus. The origin of the receptors is a boy younger than two who had congenital heart surgery. Both conserved end residues are part of each CDR3. The D gene is left open where the match is weak. Part of the rows lack a size; the others show once, few, many or a class for expanded clones.

j_gene	d_gene	abundance	v_gene	CDR3nt	CDR3aa
TRDJ1	TRDD3	few	TRDV1	TGTGCTCTTGGGGAACTAAACAAACCCTACGGGGGATACGCGTTCACCGATAAACTCATCTTT	CALGELNKPYGGYAFTDKLIF
TRDJ1	NA	few	TRDV1	TGTGCTCTTGGGGACACCGGGAAGATTGCCGTTCTATTCGGCTATACTGGGCCCCTTGGTAAACTCATCTTT	CALGDTGKIAVLFGYTGPLGKLIF
TRDJ1	NA	NA	TRDV1	TGTGCTCTTGGGGAACCGCCGGGTGATACTGGGTCCACCGATAAACTCATCTTT	CALGEPPGDTGSTDKLIF
TRDJ1	TRDD3	few	TRDV1	TGTGCTCTTGGGGAAAATCCTGGGGGAGCCTACACCGATAAACTCATCTTT	CALGENPGGAYTDKLIF
TRDJ1	TRDD2	NA	TRDV1	TGTGCTCTTGGGGGACCTTCCTACTTGATGATCCTAGCGGTGAAGGCCCCTAAACTCATCTTT	CALGGPSYLMILAVKAPKLIF
TRDJ1	NA	NA	TRDV1	TGTGCTCTTGGGGAACTACCTTCTACGGTACGGCACTACACCGATAAACTCATCTTT	CALGELPSTVRHYTDKLIF
TRDJ1	NA	NA	TRDV1	TGTGCTCTTGGGGAACTCTCCCGCGGGTACACCGATAAACTCATCTTT	CALGELSRGYTDKLIF
TRDJ1	TRDD3	few	TRDV1	TGTGCTCTTGGGGGGCCTTCCCCCGCTGGGGGATGGGAGTACACCGATAAACTCATCTTT	CALGGPSPAGGWEYTDKLIF
TRDJ1	TRDD3	few	TRDV1	TGTGCTCTTGGGGGTGATTCTTCCCCCCCTTGGGGATACGGCACCGATAAACTCATCTTT	CALGGDSSPPWGYGTDKLIF
TRDJ1	TRDD3	NA	TRDV1	TGTGCTCTTGAGTACTTCCCTAGGGACTGGGGGATACTCCCGTACACCGATAAACTCATCTTT	CALEYFPRDWGILPYTDKLIF
TRDJ1	TRDD3	NA	TRDV1	TGTGCTCTTGGGAAACTATCCCCCAGGACTGGGGGATATCCGTTGACCGATAAACTCATCTTT	CALGKLSPRTGGYPLTDKLIF
TRDJ1	TRDD2	once	TRDV1	TGTGCTCTTGGGGCGAGACGGTTCCTACCAGGCGGAGGTCACGATAAACTCATCTTT	CALGARRFLPGGGHDKLIF
TRDJ1	TRDD3	NA	TRDV1	TGTGCTCTTGGGGACCGCACTTCTCCTTCCTACAAGGTGTACTGGGGGATACGCGAGTACACCGATAAACTCATCTTT	CALGDRTSPSYKVYWGIREYTDKLIF
TRDJ1	NA	few	TRDV1	TGTGCTCTTGGGGGAGGATTCCCCGATAAACTCATCTTT	CALGGGFPDKLIF
TRDJ1	NA	NA	TRDV1	TGTGCTCTTGGGTTAAGATTCCTAGGGGACGCGCCCGCCGATAAACTCATCTTT	CALGLRFLGDAPADKLIF
TRDJ1	NA	NA	TRDV1	TGTGCTCTTGGGGAAGAAAGCCCCTTCCGTTCCTGGGGGTACACCGATAAACTCATCTTT	CALGEESPFRSWGYTDKLIF
TRDJ1	TRDD3	once	TRDV1	TGTGCTCTTGGGGAGACTACTCCTGGGGGTTATACAGGCACCGATAAACTCATCTTT	CALGETTPGGYTGTDKLIF
TRDJ1	TRDD3	NA	TRDV1	TGTGCTCTTGGGGCGAAGATTCCCTCACTGGGGGAAACCGATAAACTCATCTTT	CALGAKIPSLGETDKLIF
TRDJ1	NA	NA	TRDV1	TGCGCTCTTGGGGAACTGGTCCTATCCGGGGGGGTTGGTGATAAACTCATCTTT	CALGELVLSGGVGDKLIF
TRDJ1	TRDD3	NA	TRDV1	TGTGCTCTTGGATATCACGTTCCTTTCCTTTCTGGGGGATATCGCGATAAACTCATCTTT	CALGYHVPFLSGGYRDKLIF
TRDJ1	TRDD3	NA	TRDV1	TGTGCTCTTGGGGAACCATTCATTCCCCGGTCACCCAAGCCTTCCTACGGGCACTGGGGGATAGACACCGATAAACTCATCTTT	CALGEPFIPRSPKPSYGHWGIDTDKLIF
TRDJ1	TRDD3	NA	TRDV1	TGTGCTCTTGGGGAACTAGCCCTACTGGGGGCTCCGTCCGATAAACTCATCTTT	CALGELALLGAPSDKLIF
TRDJ1	TRDD3	few	TRDV1	TGTGCTCTTGGGGAACCCCCCTTAATCGTACTGGGGGATACAGAAGATAAACTCATCTTT	CALGEPPLIVLGDTEDKLIF
TRDJ1	TRDD2	once	TRDV1	TGTGCTCTTGGGGCCCTACCCCTTCCTACGTGGGGACCGTTAAACACCGATAAACTCATCTTT	CALGALPLPTWGPLNTDKLIF
TRDJ1	TRDD3	NA	TRDV1	TGTGCTCTTGGGGAACTCCCAGTATTTCCTCCCAACTGGGGGATACTGCCGTACACCGATAAACTCATCTTT	CALGELPVFPPNWGILPYTDKLIF
TRDJ1	TRDD3	few	TRDV1	TGTGCTCTTGGATCTACGCCCCTTACTTCTGGGGGATACGAGTACACCGATAAACTCATCTTT	CALGSTPLTSGGYEYTDKLIF
TRDJ1	NA	NA	TRDV2	TGTGCCTGTGACGAGTTCCTGGGGACACCGCTCCAGTACACCGATAAACTCATCTTT	CACDEFLGTPLQYTDKLIF
TRDJ1	TRDD3	NA	TRDV1	TGTGCTCTTGGGAACAGGGGGATAGGACTGTACACCGATAAACTCATCTTT	CALGNRGIGLYTDKLIF
TRDJ1	TRDD3	few	TRDV1	TGTGCTCTTGGGAATATACGCCCAACTGGGGGATTAGCATGGACGTGCGATAAACTCATCTTT	CALGNIRPTGGLAWTCDKLIF
TRDJ1	TRDD3	few	TRDV1	TGTGCTCTTGGGGAACCTGGCGCTACCGACTGGGGGATGTACACCGATAAACTCATCTTT	CALGEPGATDWGMYTDKLIF
TRDJ1	NA	few	TRDV1	TGTGCTCTTGGGGAACTAACGAAGATGCCACGGGGCGATAAACTCATCTTT	CALGELTKMPRGDKLIF
TRDJ1	NA	few	TRDV1	TGTGCTCTTGGGGAACTACGCCTTCCTACAAGATTGGGGGATACCGGTGAAGCCGATAAACTCATCTTT	CALGELRLPTRLGDTGEADKLIF
TRDJ1	NA	NA	TRDV1	TGTGCTCTTGGGGAACTGTTCCCTACCTCCGACACCGATAAACTCATCTTT	CALGELFPTSDTDKLIF
TRDJ1	TRDD3	NA	TRDV1	TGTGCTCTTGGGACTACCCGGCTGGGGGATATCGGACTCATCTTT	CALGTTRLGDIGLIF
TRDJ1	TRDD3	few	TRDV1	TGTGCTCTTGGGGAATACTGCCCCAGTACTGGGGGATACCCGGAGTACACCGATAAACTCATCTTT	CALGEYCPSTGGYPEYTDKLIF
TRDJ1	NA	few	TRDV1	TGTGCTCTTGGGGAAGCAGGCCCTAAGGGGCCCTGGGGCCAGAACACCGATAAACTCATCTTT	CALGEAGPKGPWGQNTDKLIF
TRDJ1	NA	few	TRDV1	TGTGCTCTTGGGGAACCCGTGGGACGATGGGGAGGCCACCCAAAACTCATCTTT	CALGEPVGRWGGHPKLIF
TRDJ1	TRDD3	few	TRDV1	TGTGCTCTGCTGATTTGGTGTGGAGGGATACCCAACGATAAACTCATCTTT	CALLIWCGGIPNDKLIF
TRDJ1	NA	many	TRDV2	TGTGCCTGTCGGGACATCGATAAACTCATCTTT	CACRDIDKLIF
TRDJ1	NA	few	TRDV3	TGTGCCTTTTTTTCCCCGGCCTTCCCACAACTGGAGGGGGCCGATAAACTCATCTTT	CAFFSPAFPQLEGADKLIF
TRDJ1	NA	NA	TRDV1	TGTGCTCTTGGGGAAGTAACGGATAGCACCGGTCCCTTTAAACTCATCTTT	CALGEVTDSTGPFKLIF
TRDJ1	NA	NA	TRDV1	TGTGCTCTTGGGGTCAAAATCGGGATTCGGCCGGTAACCGATAAACTCATCTTT	CALGVKIGIRPVTDKLIF